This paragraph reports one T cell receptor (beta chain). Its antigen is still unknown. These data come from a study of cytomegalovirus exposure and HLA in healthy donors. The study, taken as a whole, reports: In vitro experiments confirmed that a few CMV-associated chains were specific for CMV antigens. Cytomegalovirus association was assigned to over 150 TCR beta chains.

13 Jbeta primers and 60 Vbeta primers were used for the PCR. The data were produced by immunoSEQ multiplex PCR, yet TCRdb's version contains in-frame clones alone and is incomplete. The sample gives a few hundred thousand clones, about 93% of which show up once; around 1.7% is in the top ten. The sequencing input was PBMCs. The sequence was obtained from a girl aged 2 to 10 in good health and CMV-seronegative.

This CDR3 is CASSLGSGGAYF. The CDR3 DNA reads TGTGCCAGCAGCTTGGGCAGCGGGGGTGCGTACTTC. The V call is TRBV28, the J call TRBJ2-7; 8 positions agree with TRBD2. Unmatched junction bases numbered 10, after V lost 6 bases and J lost 12 bases. CDR3 length equals 12 residues. The germline gives CDR1 MDHEN, CDR2 SYDVKM.